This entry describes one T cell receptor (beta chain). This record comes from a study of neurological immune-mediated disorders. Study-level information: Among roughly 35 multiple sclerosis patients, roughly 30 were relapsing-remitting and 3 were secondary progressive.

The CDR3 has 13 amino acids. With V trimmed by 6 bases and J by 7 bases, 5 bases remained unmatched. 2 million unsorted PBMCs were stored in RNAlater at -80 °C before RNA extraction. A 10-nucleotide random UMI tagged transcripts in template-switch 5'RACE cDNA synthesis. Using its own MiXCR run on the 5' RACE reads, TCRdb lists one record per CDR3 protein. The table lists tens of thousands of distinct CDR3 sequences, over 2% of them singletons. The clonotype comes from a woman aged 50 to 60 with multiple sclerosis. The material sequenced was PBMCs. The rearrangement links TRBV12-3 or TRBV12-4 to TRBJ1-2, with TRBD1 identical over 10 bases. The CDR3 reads CASRSGQGIGYTF. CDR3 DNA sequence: TGTGCCAGCAGGTCGGGACAGGGGATTGGCTACACCTTC.